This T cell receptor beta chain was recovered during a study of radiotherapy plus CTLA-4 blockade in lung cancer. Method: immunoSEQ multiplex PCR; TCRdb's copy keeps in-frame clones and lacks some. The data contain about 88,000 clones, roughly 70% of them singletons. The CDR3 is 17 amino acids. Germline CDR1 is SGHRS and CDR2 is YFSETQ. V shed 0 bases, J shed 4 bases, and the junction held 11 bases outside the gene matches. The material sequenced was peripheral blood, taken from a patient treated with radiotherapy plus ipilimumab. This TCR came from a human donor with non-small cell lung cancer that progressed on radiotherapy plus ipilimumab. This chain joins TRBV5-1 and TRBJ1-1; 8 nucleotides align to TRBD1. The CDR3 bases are TGCGCCAGCAGCTTGGAAAGCGTCGGACAGGGCGCCACTGAAGCTTTCTTT. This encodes CASSLESVGQGATEAFF. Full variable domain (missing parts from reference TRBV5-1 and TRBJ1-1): KAGVTQTPRYLIKTRGQQVTLSCSPISGHRSVSWYQQTPGQGLQFLFEYFSETQRNKGNFPGRFSGRQFSNSRSEMNVSTLELGDSALYLCASSLESVGQGATEAFFGQGTRLTVV.